This TCR beta chain was retrieved from a study of control samples from healthy donors and cancer patients. CDR3 size: 13 residues. CDR1 is MRHNA and CDR2 is SNTAGT in the germline V gene. V dropped 5 bases and J dropped 1 base, with 8 bases sitting between them. Produced via immunoSEQ multiplex PCR; TCRdb's table is partial and in-frame only. The repertoire consists of some 130,000 clones, with around 90% occurring once and the leading ten covering less than 2.5%. The TCR sequence derives from a man between 18 and 29 years old in good health. The J gene is TRBJ1-1, the V gene TRBV6-4, with D perhaps matching TRBD1 (6 bases). The sequenced sample was blood. CDR3 loop: CASSRQENTEAFF. CDR3 DNA: TGTGCCAGCAGTCGACAGGAGAACACTGAAGCTTTCTTT.